This TCR beta chain originates from a study of OX40 agonist ivuxolimab in advanced cancers. On the study more broadly: Ivuxolimab, an antibody acting as an agonist of OX40 (CD134), was used to treat patients.

Assay used: immunoSEQ multiplex PCR; TCRdb lists only in-frame clones, some missing. Among about 46,000 clones, roughly 91% were seen once, and the ten largest hold roughly 4.4%. The sample holds one count of this clone. The germline CDR1 and CDR2 sequences are SQVTM and ANQGSEA. Trimming cost V 6 bases and J 0 bases, with 18 bases left between them. The CDR3 contains 16 residues. This specimen was CD4+ or CD8+ T cells sorted from blood, taken in a trial of the OX40 agonist ivuxolimab. The chain employs TRBV29-1 and TRBJ1-3, with no clear D. The origin of this receptor is an adult with an advanced solid tumor such as melanoma, head and neck, liver or kidney cancer. CDR3 DNA sequence: TGCAGCGTGCTTGGAGGCTGGCAGAGCTCTGGAAACACCATATATTTT. Translation: CSVLGGWQSSGNTIYF.